A single sample is the source of the 17 T cell receptor beta chains below, sequenced in a study of beta chain features in type 1 diabetes. Regarding the study as a whole: For Type 1 diabetes patients, all four CD4+ subsets carried TCRB CDR3s that were moderately but significantly shorter.

No antigen is known for these receptors. What was sequenced were expressed TCRB transcripts, since all of the isolated RNA had been reverse transcribed. Only in-frame clones appear in the TCRdb table, and some are missing; sequencing was by immunoSEQ multiplex PCR. Found here are 300,000 to 400,000 clones, around a tenth of them singletons; the top ten hold over 0.45%. Material for sequencing was central memory CD4+ T cells from blood. The source of these receptors is a man aged 30-40 years with type 1 diabetes.

V usage is TRBV6-6 and J usage is TRBJ1-5; no definite D call. V gave up 5 bases and J gave up 7 bases, with 12 bases separating them. This CDR3 is built from 13 residues. Germline CDR1 MNHNY, CDR2 SVGAGI (reference sequence). The CDR3 sequence: CASSPPAGQPQHF. Here the CDR3 DNA reads TGTGCCAGCAGTCCCCCGGCGGGCCAGCCCCAGCATTTT.

This clone occurred many times. The chain carries TRBV5-4 and TRBJ1-1; D might be TRBD1 (5 bases). CDR1 and CDR2 from the germline V gene are SGHNT and YYREEE (reference sequence). The V end lost 2 bases, the J end lost 1 base, and 9 bases lay between the germline ends. The CDR3 has 14 amino acids. The CDR3 loop reads CASSLQDTNTEAFF. The CDR3 DNA reads TGTGCCAGCAGCTTACAGGACACGAACACTGAAGCTTTCTTT.

The chain carries TRBV7-3 and TRBJ2-7, with 7 bases fitting TRBD2. Germline V lookup: CDR1 SGHTA, CDR2 FQGTGA. V gave up 2 bases and J gave up 2 bases; unmatched junction bases: 6. The CDR3 consists of 15 residues. The CDR3 spells CASSLGVAGPYEQYF. Written as DNA, the CDR3 is TGTGCCAGCAGCTTAGGGGTAGCGGGTCCCTACGAGCAGTACTTC.

J is TRBJ2-5 and V is TRBV5-1; TRBD1 might be the D (6 bases). This CDR3 contains 14 residues. The germline V gene encodes CDR1 SGHRS and CDR2 YFSETQ. Between the trimmed V and J ends, which lost 2 bases and 1 base, there was a span of 9 bases. The CDR3 DNA is TGCGCCAGCAGCTTCCAGGGGCGCCAAGAGACCCAGTACTTC. Translated, it gives CASSFQGRQETQYF.

V is TRBV11-2 and J is TRBJ1-3; D is uncertain. Trimming left V 5 bases short and J 4 bases short, with 12 bases between. The CDR3 has 14 residues. From germline, CDR1 is SGHAT and CDR2 FQNNGV. CDR3 bases: TGTGCCAGCAGCAATCAGGCCGCGGGAAACACCATATATTTT. Amino acid sequence: CASSNQAAGNTIYF. Full variable domain (remainder filled in from reference TRBV11-2 and TRBJ1-3): EAGVAQSPRYKIIEKRQSVAFWCNPISGHATLYWYQQILGQGPKLLIQFQNNGVVDDSQLPKDRFSAERLKGVDSTLKIQPAKLEDSAVYLCASSNQAAGNTIYFGEGSWLTVV.

This clone was found a few times. The rearrangement links TRBV2 to TRBJ2-7; the D is unclear. V shed 7 bases and J shed 6 bases, with 10 bases lying between them. The CDR3 contains 11 residues. Germline CDR1 and CDR2: SNHLY and FYNNEI. The CDR3 DNA reads TGTGCCAGCATTACCGGTCTCGAGCAGTACTTC. Its protein product is CASITGLEQYF.

The V and J genes are TRBV5-6 and TRBJ1-1; the D gene is possibly TRBD1 (6 bases). Germline loops: CDR1 SGHDT, CDR2 YYEEEE. The CDR3 has 16 amino acids. Trimming removed 0 bases from V and 3 bases from J, with 15 bases in between. DNA for the CDR3: TGTGCCAGCAGCTTGGTTCACATAGAGGGGGACACTGAAGCTTTCTTT. Amino acids: CASSLVHIEGDTEAFF.

This sequence joins TRBV6-6 and TRBJ2-7, with no clear D. Trimming shortened V by 4 bases and J by 2 bases, and 12 bases separated the two germline ends. CDR3 length: 14 amino acids. In germline, CDR1 is MNHNY, CDR2 SVGAGI (reference sequence). CDR3 loop: CASSSFADAYEQYF. In nucleotides, the CDR3 is TGTGCCAGCAGTTCCTTCGCCGATGCCTACGAGCAGTACTTC.

The sample holds a few counts of this clone. The same CDR3 can be traced to other DNA sequences in this sample. The chain joins TRBV18 to TRBJ2-7, with D unclear. The germline CDR1 and CDR2 sequences are KGHSH and LQKENI. V gave up 1 base and J gave up 3 bases, with 4 bases separating them. The CDR3 sequence is 12 residues long. This CDR3 reads CASSPRLYEQYF. The CDR3 region has the DNA TGTGCCAGCTCACCACGGCTCTACGAGCAGTACTTC.

The CDR3 DNA reads as TGTGCCAGCACCCCCTCCCTCGGACAGGGGGCCGACAATGAGCAGTTCTTC. Its protein is CASTPSLGQGADNEQFF. The chain combines TRBV7-9 with TRBJ2-1, with 11 bases aligning to TRBD1. Germline loops: CDR1 SEHNR, CDR2 FQNEAQ (reference sequence). This CDR3 has 17 amino acids. Germline trimming cut 7 bases from V and 5 bases from J; bases unmatched to any gene: 13.

This chain links TRBV19 with TRBJ2-3; the D is unclear. This CDR3 contains 14 residues. CDR1 is LNHDA, CDR2 SQIVND, per germline (reference sequence). Trimming took off 5 bases at V and 3 bases at J, with 12 bases between the two ends. The CDR3 sequence: CASSPKPGTDTQYF. CDR3 DNA sequence: TGTGCCAGTAGTCCCAAGCCAGGAACAGATACGCAGTATTTT.

For the CDR3, the DNA is TGTGCCAGCTCACCATCTCCGGGACAGACAAGCCCCAGCTCTGGGGCCAACGTCCTGACTTTC. Amino acid sequence: CASSPSPGQTSPSSGANVLTF. The V and J genes are TRBV18 and TRBJ2-6; 7 positions agree with TRBD1. CDR3 length equals 21 residues. Losses at the gene ends were 2 bases for V and 0 bases for J; bases not matched to a gene: 16. Germline-derived CDR1 and CDR2 are KGHSH and LQKENI.

CDR3 protein: CASSMGLAAYEQYF. The CDR3 DNA reads TGTGCCAGTAGTATGGGACTAGCGGCCTACGAGCAGTACTTC. The genes are TRBV19 and TRBJ2-7; 11 bases align to TRBD2. Germline V CDR1 and CDR2: LNHDA, SQIVND (reference sequence). The ends lost 3 bases at V and 2 bases at J; junction bases unmatched: 0. This CDR3 is 14 amino acids long.

The chain has TRBV7-9 and TRBJ2-2, with unresolved D. V was clipped by 3 bases and J by 1 base, with 6 bases between them. Germline CDR1 is SEHNR and CDR2 is FQNEAQ (reference sequence). This CDR3 contains 14 residues. The CDR3 DNA sequence: TGTGCCAGCAGCTTGGCAGTGAACACCGGGGAGCTGTTTTTT. Protein: CASSLAVNTGELFF.

This clone was seen at least ten times. Distinct nucleotide sequences in the sample also encode this CDR3. The chain is built from TRBV5-1 and TRBJ2-5, with D uncertain. Trimming left V 0 bases short and J 0 bases short, with 0 bases between. The germline CDR1 and CDR2 sequences are SGHRS and YFSETQ. The CDR3 contains 12 residues. CDR3 residues: CASSLDQETQYF. Here the CDR3 DNA reads TGCGCCAGCAGCTTGGACCAAGAGACCCAGTACTTC.

The V and J genes are TRBV5-1 and TRBJ1-3; D gene uncertain. CDR1 SGHRS and CDR2 YFSETQ come from the germline V gene. This CDR3 has 17 residues. The V gene lost 0 bases and the J gene lost 0 bases, with 13 bases spanning the gap. CDR3 coding DNA: TGCGCCAGCAGCTTGGGATGGGCCCTGAGCTCTGGAAACACCATATATTTT. Residues: CASSLGWALSSGNTIYF.

V and J are TRBV7-8 and TRBJ2-3; 8 bases map to TRBD2. Germline V CDR1 and CDR2: SGHVS, FQNEAQ. The CDR3 contains 15 residues. Losses at the gene ends were 4 bases for V and 2 bases for J; bases not matched to a gene: 5. The CDR3 sequence is CASSSGTRFTDTQYF. Here the CDR3 DNA reads TGTGCCAGCAGCTCCGGGACTAGATTCACAGATACGCAGTATTTT. The whole variable domain, remainder taken from reference TRBV7-8 and TRBJ2-3, is GAGVSQSPRYKVAKRGQDVALRCDPISGHVSLFWYQQALGQGPEFLTYFQNEAQLDKSGLPSDRFFAERPEGSVSTLKIQRTQQEDSAVYLCASSSGTRFTDTQYFGPGTRLTVL.